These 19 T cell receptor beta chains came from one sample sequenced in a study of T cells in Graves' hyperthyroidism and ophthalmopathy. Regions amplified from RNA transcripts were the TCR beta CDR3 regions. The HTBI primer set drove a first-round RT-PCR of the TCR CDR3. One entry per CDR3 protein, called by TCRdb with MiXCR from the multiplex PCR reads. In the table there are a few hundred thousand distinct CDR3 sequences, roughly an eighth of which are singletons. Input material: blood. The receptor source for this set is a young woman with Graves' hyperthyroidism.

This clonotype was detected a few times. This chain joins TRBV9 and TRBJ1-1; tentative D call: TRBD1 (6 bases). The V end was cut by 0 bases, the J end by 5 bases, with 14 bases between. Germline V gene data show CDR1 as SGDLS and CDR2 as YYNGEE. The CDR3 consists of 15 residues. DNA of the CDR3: TGTGCCAGCAGCGTAGGAGGGGAGGGGGGGACTGAAGCTTTCTTT. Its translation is CASSVGGEGGTEAFF.

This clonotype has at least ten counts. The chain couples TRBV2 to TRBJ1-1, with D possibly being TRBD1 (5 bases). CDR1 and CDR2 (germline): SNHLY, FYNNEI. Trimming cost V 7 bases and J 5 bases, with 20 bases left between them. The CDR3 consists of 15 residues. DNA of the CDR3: TGTGCCAGCAACCAGAGGGGCAGGAGGGAAACTGAAGCTTTCTTT. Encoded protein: CASNQRGRRETEAFF.

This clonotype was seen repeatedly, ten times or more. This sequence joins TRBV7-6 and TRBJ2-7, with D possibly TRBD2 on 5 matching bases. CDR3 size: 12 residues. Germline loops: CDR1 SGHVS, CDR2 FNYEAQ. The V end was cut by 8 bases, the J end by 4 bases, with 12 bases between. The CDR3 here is CASGRERYEQYF. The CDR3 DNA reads TGTGCCAGCGGTCGGGAACGTTACGAGCAGTACTTC.

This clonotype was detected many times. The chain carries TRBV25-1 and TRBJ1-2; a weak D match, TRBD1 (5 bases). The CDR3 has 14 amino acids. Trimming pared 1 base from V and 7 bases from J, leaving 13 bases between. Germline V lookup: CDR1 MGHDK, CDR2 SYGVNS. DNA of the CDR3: TGTGCCAGCAGTGAATTGTCAGGGAGCGGTGGCTACACCTTC. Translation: CASSELSGSGGYTF.

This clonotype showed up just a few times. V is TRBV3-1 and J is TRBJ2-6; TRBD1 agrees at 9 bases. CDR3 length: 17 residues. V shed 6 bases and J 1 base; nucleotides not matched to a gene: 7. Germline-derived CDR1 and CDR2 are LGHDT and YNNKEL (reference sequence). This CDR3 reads CASSSGTGISGANVLTF. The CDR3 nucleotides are TGTGCCAGCAGTTCCGGGACAGGGATTTCTGGGGCCAACGTCCTGACTTTC.

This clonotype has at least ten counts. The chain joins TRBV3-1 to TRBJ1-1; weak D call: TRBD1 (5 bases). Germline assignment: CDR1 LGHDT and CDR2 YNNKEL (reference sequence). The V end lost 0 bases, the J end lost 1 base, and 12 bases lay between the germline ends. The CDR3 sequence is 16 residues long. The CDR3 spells CASSQDYLDRNTEAFF. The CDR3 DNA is TGTGCCAGCAGCCAAGATTATTTAGACAGGAACACTGAAGCTTTCTTT.

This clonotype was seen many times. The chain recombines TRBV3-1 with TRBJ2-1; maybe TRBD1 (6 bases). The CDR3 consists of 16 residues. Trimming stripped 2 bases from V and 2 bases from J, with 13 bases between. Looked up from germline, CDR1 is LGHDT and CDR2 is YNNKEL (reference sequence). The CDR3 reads CASSQWGRQAYNEQFF. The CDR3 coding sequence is TGTGCCAGCAGCCAATGGGGGCGACAAGCCTACAATGAGCAGTTCTTC.

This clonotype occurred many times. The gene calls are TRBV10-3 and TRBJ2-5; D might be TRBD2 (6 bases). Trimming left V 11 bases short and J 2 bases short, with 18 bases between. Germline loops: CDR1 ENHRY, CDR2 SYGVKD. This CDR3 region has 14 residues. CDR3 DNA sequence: TGTGCCGCAAGTCCGGGACTCCCACAAGAGACCCAGTACTTC. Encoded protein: CAASPGLPQETQYF.

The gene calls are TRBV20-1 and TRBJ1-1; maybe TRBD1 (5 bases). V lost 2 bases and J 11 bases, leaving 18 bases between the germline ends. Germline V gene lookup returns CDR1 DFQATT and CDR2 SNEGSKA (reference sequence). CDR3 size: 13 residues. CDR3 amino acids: CSARRGGANPAFF. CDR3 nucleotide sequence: TGCAGTGCTAGAAGGGGTGGGGCTAATCCGGCTTTCTTT.

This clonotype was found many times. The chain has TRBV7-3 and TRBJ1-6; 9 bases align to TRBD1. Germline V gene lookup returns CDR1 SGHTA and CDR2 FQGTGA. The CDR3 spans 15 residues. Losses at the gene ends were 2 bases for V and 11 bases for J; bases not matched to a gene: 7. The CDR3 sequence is CASSLAGTGYTPLHF. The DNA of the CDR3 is TGTGCCAGCAGCTTAGCCGGGACAGGGTACACACCCCTCCACTTT.

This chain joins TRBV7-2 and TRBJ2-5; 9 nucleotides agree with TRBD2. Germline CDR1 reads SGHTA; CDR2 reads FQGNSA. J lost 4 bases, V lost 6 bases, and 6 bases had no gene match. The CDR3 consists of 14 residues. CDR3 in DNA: TGTGCCAGCAGGCAGGGGCGGGAGGGAGAGACCCAGTACTTC. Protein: CASRQGREGETQYF.

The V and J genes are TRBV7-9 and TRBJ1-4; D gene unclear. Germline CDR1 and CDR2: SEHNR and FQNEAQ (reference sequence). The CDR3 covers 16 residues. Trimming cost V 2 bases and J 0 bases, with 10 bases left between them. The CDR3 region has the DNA TGTGCCAGCAGCTTACGCAGGCTTGCAACTAATGAAAAACTGTTTTTT. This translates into CASSLRRLATNEKLFF.

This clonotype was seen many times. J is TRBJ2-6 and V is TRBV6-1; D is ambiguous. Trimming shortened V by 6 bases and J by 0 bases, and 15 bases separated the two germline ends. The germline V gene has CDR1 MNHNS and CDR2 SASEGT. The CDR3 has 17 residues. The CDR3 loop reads CASSPTATSSGANVLTF. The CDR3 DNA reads TGTGCCAGCAGCCCAACGGCAACGAGCTCTGGGGCCAACGTCCTGACTTTC.

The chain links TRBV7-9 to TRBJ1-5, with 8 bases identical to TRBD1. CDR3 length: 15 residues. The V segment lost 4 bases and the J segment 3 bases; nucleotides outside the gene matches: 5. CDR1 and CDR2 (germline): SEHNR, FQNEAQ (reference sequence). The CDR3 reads CASSSDRDLNQPQHF. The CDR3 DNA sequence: TGTGCCAGCAGCTCGGACAGGGATCTCAATCAGCCCCAGCATTTT.

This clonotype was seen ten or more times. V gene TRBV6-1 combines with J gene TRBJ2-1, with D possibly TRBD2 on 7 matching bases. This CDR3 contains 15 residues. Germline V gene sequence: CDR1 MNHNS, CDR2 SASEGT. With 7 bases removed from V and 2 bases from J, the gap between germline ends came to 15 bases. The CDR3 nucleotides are TGTGCCAGCACAACCTCGGGGGGCCCCTACAATGAGCAGTTCTTC. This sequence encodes CASTTSGGPYNEQFF.

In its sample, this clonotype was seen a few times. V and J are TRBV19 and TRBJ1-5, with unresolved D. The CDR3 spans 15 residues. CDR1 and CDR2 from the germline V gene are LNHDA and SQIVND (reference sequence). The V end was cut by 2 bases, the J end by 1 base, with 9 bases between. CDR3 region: CASSIIGLSNQPQHF. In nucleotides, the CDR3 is TGTGCCAGTAGTATAATAGGGTTAAGCAATCAGCCCCAGCATTTT.

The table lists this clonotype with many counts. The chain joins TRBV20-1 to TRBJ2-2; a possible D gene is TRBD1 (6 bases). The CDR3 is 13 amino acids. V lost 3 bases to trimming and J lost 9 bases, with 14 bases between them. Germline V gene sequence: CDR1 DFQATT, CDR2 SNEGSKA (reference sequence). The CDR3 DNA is TGCAGTGCTAGGGGCAGGGGAGACCGGGAGCTGTTTTTT. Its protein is CSARGRGDRELFF.

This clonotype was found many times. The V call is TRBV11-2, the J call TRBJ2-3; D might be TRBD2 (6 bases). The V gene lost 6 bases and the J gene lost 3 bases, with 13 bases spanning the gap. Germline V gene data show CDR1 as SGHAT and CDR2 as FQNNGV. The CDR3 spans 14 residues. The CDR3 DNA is TGTGCCAGCAGACCGGGTGGGAGGACAGATACGCAGTATTTT. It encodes CASRPGGRTDTQYF.

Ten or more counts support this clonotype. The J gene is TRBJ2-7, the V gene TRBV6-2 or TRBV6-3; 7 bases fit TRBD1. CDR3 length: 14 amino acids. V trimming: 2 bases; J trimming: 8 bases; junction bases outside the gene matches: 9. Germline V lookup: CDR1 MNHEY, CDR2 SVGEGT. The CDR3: CASSYGGQLTKQYF. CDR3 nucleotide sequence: TGTGCCAGCAGTTACGGGGGACAGCTTACGAAGCAGTACTTC.